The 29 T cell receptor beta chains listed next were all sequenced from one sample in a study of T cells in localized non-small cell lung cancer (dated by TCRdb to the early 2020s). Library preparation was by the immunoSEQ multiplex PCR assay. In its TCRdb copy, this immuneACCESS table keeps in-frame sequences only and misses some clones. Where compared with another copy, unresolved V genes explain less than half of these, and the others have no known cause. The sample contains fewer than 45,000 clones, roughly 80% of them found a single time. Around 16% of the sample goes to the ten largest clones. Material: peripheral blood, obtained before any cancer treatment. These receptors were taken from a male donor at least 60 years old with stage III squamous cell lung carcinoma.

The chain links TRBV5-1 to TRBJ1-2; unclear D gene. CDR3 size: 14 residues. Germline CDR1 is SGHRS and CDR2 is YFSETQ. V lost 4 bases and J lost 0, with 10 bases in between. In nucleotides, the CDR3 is TGCGCCAGCAGCGGCAGACCAGCTAACTATGGCTACACCTTC. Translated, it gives CASSGRPANYGYTF. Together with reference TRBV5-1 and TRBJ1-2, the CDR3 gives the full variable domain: KAGVTQTPRYLIKTRGQQVTLSCSPISGHRSVSWYQQTPGQGLQFLFEYFSETQRNKGNFPGRFSGRQFSNSRSEMNVSTLELGDSALYLCASSGRPANYGYTFGSGTRLTVV.

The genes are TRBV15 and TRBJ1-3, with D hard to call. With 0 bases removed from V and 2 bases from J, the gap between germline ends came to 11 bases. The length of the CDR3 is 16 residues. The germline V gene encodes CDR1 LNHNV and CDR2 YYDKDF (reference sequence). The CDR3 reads CATSREEAATGNTIYF. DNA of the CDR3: TGTGCCACCAGCAGAGAGGAGGCCGCAACTGGAAACACCATATATTTT.

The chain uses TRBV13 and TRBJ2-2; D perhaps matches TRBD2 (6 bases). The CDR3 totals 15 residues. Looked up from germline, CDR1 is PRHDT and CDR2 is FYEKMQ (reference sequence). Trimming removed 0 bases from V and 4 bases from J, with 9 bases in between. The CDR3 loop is CASSLGGRSTGELFF. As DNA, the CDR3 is TGTGCCAGCAGCTTAGGCGGGAGAAGCACCGGGGAGCTGTTTTTT.

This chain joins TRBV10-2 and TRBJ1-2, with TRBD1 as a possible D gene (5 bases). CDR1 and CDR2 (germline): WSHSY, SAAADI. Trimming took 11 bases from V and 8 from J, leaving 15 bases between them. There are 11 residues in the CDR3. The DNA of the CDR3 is TGCGCCGGCACGGTGAGGGACGGCTACACCTTC. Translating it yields CAGTVRDGYTF.

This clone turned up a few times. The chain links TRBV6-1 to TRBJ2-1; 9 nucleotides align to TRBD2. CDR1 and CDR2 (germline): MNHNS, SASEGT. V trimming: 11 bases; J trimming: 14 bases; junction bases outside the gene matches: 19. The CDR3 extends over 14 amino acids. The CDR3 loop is CAGGGGLAGKLKFF. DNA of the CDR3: TGTGCCGGGGGAGGTGGGCTAGCGGGAAAGTTGAAGTTCTTC.

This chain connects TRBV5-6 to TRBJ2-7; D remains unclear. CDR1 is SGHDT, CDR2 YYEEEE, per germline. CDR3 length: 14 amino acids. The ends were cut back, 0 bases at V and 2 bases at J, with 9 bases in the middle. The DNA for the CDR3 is TGTGCCAGCAGCTTGGCACGGCAGCCCTACGAGCAGTACTTC. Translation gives CASSLARQPYEQYF.

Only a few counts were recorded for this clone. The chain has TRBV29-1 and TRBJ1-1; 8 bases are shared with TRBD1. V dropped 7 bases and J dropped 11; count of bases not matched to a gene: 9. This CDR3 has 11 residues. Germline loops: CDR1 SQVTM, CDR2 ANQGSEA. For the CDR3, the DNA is TGCAGCGCGCGGACAGGGAGGAGTGCTTTCTTT. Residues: CSARTGRSAFF. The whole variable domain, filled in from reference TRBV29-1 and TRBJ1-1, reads SAVISQKPSRDICQRGTSLTIQCQVDSQVTMMFWYRQQPGQSLTLIATANQGSEATYESGFVIDKFPISRPNLTFSTLTVSNMSPEDSSIYLCSARTGRSAFFGQGTRLTVV.

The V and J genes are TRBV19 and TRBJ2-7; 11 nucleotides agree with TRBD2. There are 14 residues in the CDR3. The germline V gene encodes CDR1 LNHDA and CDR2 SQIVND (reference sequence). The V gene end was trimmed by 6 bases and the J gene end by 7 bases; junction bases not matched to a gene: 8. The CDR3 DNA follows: TGTGCCAGTAGCCGTAGCGGGAGGGCCCGAGAGCAGTACTTC. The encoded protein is CASSRSGRAREQYF.

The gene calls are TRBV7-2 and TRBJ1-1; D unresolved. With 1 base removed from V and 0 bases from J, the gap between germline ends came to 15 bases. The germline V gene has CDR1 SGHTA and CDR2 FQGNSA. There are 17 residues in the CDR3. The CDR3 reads CASSLDRQLHMNTEAFF. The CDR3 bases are TGTGCCAGCAGCTTAGATAGGCAGCTTCACATGAACACTGAAGCTTTCTTT. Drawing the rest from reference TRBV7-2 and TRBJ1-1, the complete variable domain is GAGVSQSPSNKVTEKGKDVELRCDPISGHTALYWYRQSLGQGLEFLIYFQGNSAPDKSGLPSDRFSAERTGGSVSTLTIQRTQQEDSAVYLCASSLDRQLHMNTEAFFGQGTRLTVV.

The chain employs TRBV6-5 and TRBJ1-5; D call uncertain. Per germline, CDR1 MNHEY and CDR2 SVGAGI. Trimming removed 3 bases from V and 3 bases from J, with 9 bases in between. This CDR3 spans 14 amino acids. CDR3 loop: CASSYRQYNQPQHF. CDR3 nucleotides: TGTGCCAGCAGTTATCGGCAGTACAATCAGCCCCAGCATTTT.

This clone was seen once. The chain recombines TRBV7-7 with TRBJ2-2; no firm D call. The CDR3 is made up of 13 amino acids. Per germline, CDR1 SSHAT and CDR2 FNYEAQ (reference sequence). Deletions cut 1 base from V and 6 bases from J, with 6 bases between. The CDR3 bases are TGTGCCAGCAGCTTAGATAGGGCCGGGGAGCTGTTTTTT. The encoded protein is CASSLDRAGELFF.

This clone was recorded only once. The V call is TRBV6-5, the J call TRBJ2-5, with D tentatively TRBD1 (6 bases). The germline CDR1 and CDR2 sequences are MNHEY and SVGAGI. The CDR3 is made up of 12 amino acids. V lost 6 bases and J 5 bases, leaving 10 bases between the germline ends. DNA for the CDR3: TGTGCCAGCAGCCTCGACAGGGAGACCCAGTACTTC. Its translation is CASSLDRETQYF.

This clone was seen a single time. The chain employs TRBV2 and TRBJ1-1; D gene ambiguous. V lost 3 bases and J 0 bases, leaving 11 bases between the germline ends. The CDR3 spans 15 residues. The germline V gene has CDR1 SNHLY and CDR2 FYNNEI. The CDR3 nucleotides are TGTGCCAGCAGTGATAGTACAACGCTGAACACTGAAGCTTTCTTT. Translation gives CASSDSTTLNTEAFF.

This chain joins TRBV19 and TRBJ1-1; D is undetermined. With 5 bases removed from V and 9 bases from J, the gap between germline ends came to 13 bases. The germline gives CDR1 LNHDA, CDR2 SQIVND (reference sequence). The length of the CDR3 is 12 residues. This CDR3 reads CASSHQTRKAFF. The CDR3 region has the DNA TGTGCCAGTAGTCATCAAACACGCAAAGCTTTCTTT.

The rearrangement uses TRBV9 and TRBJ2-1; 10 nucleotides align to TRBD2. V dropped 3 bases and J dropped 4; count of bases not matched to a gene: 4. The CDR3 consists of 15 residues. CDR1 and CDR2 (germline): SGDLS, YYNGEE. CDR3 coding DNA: TGTGCCAGCAGCGCCAGCGGGGGGGAGTACAATGAGCAGTTCTTC. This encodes CASSASGGEYNEQFF.

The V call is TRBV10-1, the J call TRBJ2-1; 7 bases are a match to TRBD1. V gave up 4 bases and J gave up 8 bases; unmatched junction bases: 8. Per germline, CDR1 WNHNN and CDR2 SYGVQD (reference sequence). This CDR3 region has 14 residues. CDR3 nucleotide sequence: TGCGCCAGCAGTGGTCAGACAGGGATCGATGAGCAGTTCTTC. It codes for CASSGQTGIDEQFF.

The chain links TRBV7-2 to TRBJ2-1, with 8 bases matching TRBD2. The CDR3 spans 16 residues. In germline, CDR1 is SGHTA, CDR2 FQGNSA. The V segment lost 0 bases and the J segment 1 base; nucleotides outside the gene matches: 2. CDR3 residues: CASSLAGGGSYNEQFF. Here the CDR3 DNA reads TGTGCCAGCAGCTTAGCTGGCGGGGGGTCCTACAATGAGCAGTTCTTC.

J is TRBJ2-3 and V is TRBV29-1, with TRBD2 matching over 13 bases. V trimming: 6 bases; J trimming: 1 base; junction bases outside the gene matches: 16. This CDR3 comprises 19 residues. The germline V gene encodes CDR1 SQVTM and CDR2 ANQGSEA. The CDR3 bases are TGCAGCGTCGACCCGGGACTAGCGGGGAGGCTAGCAGGCACAGATACGCAGTATTTT. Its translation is CSVDPGLAGRLAGTDTQYF.

The CDR3 region is CASSLNRAYEQYF. The CDR3 nucleotides read TGTGCCAGCAGCTTAAACAGGGCCTACGAGCAGTACTTC. The chain recombines TRBV13 with TRBJ2-7; D might be TRBD1 (6 bases). Trimming removed 2 bases at V and 2 bases at J, with 7 bases between. The length of the CDR3 is 13 residues. CDR1 PRHDT and CDR2 FYEKMQ come from the germline V gene (reference sequence).

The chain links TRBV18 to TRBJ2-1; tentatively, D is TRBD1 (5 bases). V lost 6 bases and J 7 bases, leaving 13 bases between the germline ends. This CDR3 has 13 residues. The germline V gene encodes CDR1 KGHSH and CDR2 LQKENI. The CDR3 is CASSPDRENEQFF. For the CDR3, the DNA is TGTGCCAGCTCCCCCGACAGAGAGAATGAGCAGTTCTTC.

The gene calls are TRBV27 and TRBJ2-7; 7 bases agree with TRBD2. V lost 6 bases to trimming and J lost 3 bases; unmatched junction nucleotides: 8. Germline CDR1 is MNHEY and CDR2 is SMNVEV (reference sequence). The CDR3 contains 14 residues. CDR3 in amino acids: CASRGSGRFYEQYF. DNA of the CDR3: TGTGCCAGCAGAGGTAGCGGGCGGTTCTACGAGCAGTACTTC.

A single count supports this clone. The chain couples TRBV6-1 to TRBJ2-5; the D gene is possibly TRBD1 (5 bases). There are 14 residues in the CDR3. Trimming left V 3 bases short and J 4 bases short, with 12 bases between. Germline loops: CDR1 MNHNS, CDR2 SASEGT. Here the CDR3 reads CASSDGLGAETQYF. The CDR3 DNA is TGTGCCAGCAGTGATGGATTAGGGGCAGAGACCCAGTACTTC.

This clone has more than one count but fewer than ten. The chain's CDR3 is CASRENTEAFF. CDR3 DNA sequence: TGTGCCAGCAGGGAGAACACTGAAGCTTTCTTT. V gene TRBV25-1 combines with J gene TRBJ1-1; D remains ambiguous. The germline V and J ends were trimmed by 6 bases and 1 base, with 3 bases remaining between them. This CDR3 region has 11 residues. CDR1 is MGHDK and CDR2 is SYGVNS in the germline V gene.

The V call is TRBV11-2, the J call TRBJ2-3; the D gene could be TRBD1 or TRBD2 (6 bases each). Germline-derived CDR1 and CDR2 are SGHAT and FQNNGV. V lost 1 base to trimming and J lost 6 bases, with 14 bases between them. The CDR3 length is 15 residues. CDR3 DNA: TGTGCCAGCAGCTTAGCGGGGGCCGCTTGGGATACGCAGTATTTT. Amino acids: CASSLAGAAWDTQYF.

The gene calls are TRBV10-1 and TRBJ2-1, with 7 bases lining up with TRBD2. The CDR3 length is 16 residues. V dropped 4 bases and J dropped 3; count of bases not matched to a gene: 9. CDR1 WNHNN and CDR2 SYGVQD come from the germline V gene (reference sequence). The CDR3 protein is CASSGGEGGSYNEQFF. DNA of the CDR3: TGCGCCAGCAGTGGGGGAGAGGGCGGGAGCTACAATGAGCAGTTCTTC.

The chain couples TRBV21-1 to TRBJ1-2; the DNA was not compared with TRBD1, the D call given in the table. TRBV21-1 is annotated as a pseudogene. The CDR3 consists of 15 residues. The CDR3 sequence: CASSGGGTGLYGYTF. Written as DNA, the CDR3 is TGTGCCAGCAGCGGGGGCGGGACAGGTCTCTATGGCTACACCTTC.

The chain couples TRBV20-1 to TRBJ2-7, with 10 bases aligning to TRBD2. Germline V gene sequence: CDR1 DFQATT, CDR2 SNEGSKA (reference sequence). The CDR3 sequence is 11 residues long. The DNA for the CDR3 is TGCAGCATGACTAGCGGGTACGAGCAGTACTTC. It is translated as CSMTSGYEQYF.

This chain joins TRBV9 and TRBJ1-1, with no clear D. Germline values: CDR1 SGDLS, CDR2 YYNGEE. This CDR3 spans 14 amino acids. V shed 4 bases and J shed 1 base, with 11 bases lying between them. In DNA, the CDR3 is TGTGCCAGCAGCCCAAGACCCGGGAACACTGAAGCTTTCTTT. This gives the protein CASSPRPGNTEAFF.

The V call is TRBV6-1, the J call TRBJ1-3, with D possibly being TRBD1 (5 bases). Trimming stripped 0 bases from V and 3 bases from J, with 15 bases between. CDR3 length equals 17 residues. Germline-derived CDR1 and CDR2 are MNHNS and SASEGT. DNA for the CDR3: TGTGCCAGCAGTGAAGCGCTCCAGGGTCGTTTTGGAAACACCATATATTTT. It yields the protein CASSEALQGRFGNTIYF.